These T cell receptor beta chains were read from a single sample in a study of CD8 T cells in ankylosing spondylitis. TCRdb reprocessed the 5' RACE reads via MiXCR and lists one record per CDR3 protein. The sample holds 200,000 to 250,000 distinct CDR3 sequences, about 10% seen once. Material for sequencing was blood, either unsorted or a sorted T cell fraction (not recorded which). The origin of the receptors is a male donor with ankylosing spondylitis or in good health (not recorded which). Both conserved end residues are part of each CDR3. A D gene is named only where the DNA matches it firmly. Clone size is stated in some rows and not others, as once, few, many or a class when expanded.

CASGLAGGTDTQYF,TGTGCCAGTGGACTAGCGGGAGGCACAGATACGCAGTATTTT,TRBD2,TRBJ2-3,many,TRBV2
CASSPLFQGATDTQYF,TGTGCCAGCTCACCTTTGTTCCAGGGGGCCACAGATACGCAGTATTTT,TRBD1,TRBJ2-3,few,TRBV18
CASSLTAGGHNEQFF,TGCGCCAGCAGCTTGACAGCGGGGGGCCACAATGAGCAGTTCTTC,TRBD2,TRBJ2-1,few,TRBV5-1
CASRRRGGAYTEAFF,TGTGCCAGCAGACGGAGGGGGGGCGCGTACACTGAAGCTTTCTTT,NA,TRBJ1-1,many,TRBV12-3/TRBV12-4
CASSLNRLIYEQYF,TGTGCCAGCAGCTTGAACAGGCTTATCTACGAGCAGTACTTC,NA,TRBJ2-7,NA,TRBV11-1
CASTLAASSYNEQFF,TGTGCCAGCACTCTAGCGGCTAGCTCCTACAATGAGCAGTTCTTC,TRBD2,TRBJ2-1,few,TRBV7-3
CASSFSPGTTDTQYF,TGTGCCAGCAGCTTTTCCCCGGGGACCACAGATACGCAGTATTTT,NA,TRBJ2-3,many,TRBV5-6
CASSEGNQETQYF,TGTGCCAGTAGTGAAGGGAACCAAGAGACCCAGTACTTC,NA,TRBJ2-5,few,TRBV19
CAISESSVLGEQYF,TGTGCCATCAGTGAGTCTTCGGTTCTGGGCGAGCAGTACTTC,NA,TRBJ2-7,many,TRBV10-3
CASSQGGEALGENTEAFF,TGTGCCAGCAGCCAAGGAGGTGAAGCCCTCGGGGAGAACACTGAAGCTTTCTTT,NA,TRBJ1-1,few,TRBV14
CSARPGGNNEQFF,TGCAGTGCTAGACCCGGGGGGAACAATGAGCAGTTCTTC,TRBD2,TRBJ2-1,NA,TRBV20-1
CASSPLKGSNEQYF,TGTGCCAGCAGCCCGCTAAAAGGGTCGAACGAGCAGTACTTC,NA,TRBJ2-7,NA,TRBV7-9
CSVQTGAAGELFF,TGCAGCGTACAGACAGGGGCGGCCGGGGAGCTGTTTTTT,TRBD1,TRBJ2-2,many,TRBV29-1
CASSLGQVTEAFF,TGTGCCAGCAGCCTGGGACAGGTAACTGAAGCTTTCTTT,TRBD1,TRBJ1-1,many,TRBV7-2
CASSVGTQDYEQYF,TGTGCCAGCAGTGTAGGGACGCAGGACTACGAGCAGTACTTC,NA,TRBJ2-7,few,TRBV6-1
CASSQQGIETQYF,TGTGCCAGCAGCCAACAGGGGATTGAAACCCAGTACTTC,NA,TRBJ2-5,many,TRBV3-1
CASRRGQGKVEGYTF,TGTGCCAGCAGACGAGGACAGGGAAAGGTAGAAGGCTACACCTTC,TRBD1,TRBJ1-2,many,TRBV12-3/TRBV12-4
CASSLMGLEQPQHF,TGTGCCAGCAGCTTAATGGGGCTCGAACAGCCCCAGCATTTT,NA,TRBJ1-5,many,TRBV7-2
CASTLTSGALGNEQFF,TGTGCCAGCACCTTGACTAGCGGGGCTCTGGGCAATGAGCAGTTCTTC,TRBD2,TRBJ2-1,NA,TRBV7-2
CASSLASAANTGELFF,TGTGCCAGCAGCTTGGCGTCAGCGGCGAACACCGGGGAGCTGTTTTTT,NA,TRBJ2-2,many,TRBV5-5
CASSLGIKGNQPQHF,TGTGCCAGCAGCTTGGGTATCAAGGGCAATCAGCCCCAGCATTTT,NA,TRBJ1-5,NA,TRBV5-6
CASSLEQRGGLITDTQYF,TGCGCCAGCAGCTTGGAGCAGCGGGGGGGCCTAATAACAGATACGCAGTATTTT,TRBD2,TRBJ2-3,few,TRBV5-1
CASSLAPLVEQYF,TGTGCCAGCAGCTTAGCCCCACTGGTGGAGCAGTACTTC,NA,TRBJ2-7,many,TRBV7-2
CSVTSGGFLSTDTQYF,TGCAGCGTCACTAGCGGGGGATTTCTTAGCACAGATACGCAGTATTTT,TRBD2,TRBJ2-3,many,TRBV29-1
CSARRQGDQPQHF,TGCAGTGCTAGAAGGCAGGGTGATCAGCCCCAGCATTTT,NA,TRBJ1-5,NA,TRBV20-1
CSARDRYQGKVSYNSPLHF,TGCAGTGCTAGAGATCGTTACCAGGGGAAGGTCTCCTATAATTCACCCCTCCACTTT,NA,TRBJ1-6,many,TRBV20-1
CASSGLAGQETQYF,TGTGCCTCCTCGGGACTAGCGGGGCAAGAGACCCAGTACTTC,TRBD2,TRBJ2-5,many,TRBV3-1
CASSLESRNQPQHF,TGTGCCAGCAGTTTAGAGAGTCGAAATCAGCCCCAGCATTTT,NA,TRBJ1-5,NA,TRBV28
CASRQEVENTGELFF,TGCGCCAGCCGCCAGGAAGTGGAGAACACCGGGGAGCTGTTTTTT,NA,TRBJ2-2,many,TRBV5-1
CASSPRGTIYGYTF,TGTGCCAGCAGTCCCAGAGGGACAATCTATGGCTACACCTTC,NA,TRBJ1-2,many,TRBV12-3/TRBV12-4
CASRQRGDYNEQFF,TGTGCCAGCAGGCAGCGGGGGGACTACAATGAGCAGTTCTTC,TRBD2,TRBJ2-1,many,TRBV7-8
CASSQRHGENSPLHF,TGTGCCAGCAGTCAAAGACACGGGGAGAATTCACCCCTCCACTTT,NA,TRBJ1-6,many,TRBV6-1
CASSTDRSPSTDTQYF,TGCGCCAGCAGCACCGACAGATCCCCTAGCACAGATACGCAGTATTTT,NA,TRBJ2-3,many,TRBV5-1
CASSLGPTATTDTQYF,TGCGCCAGCAGCTTGGGGCCGACAGCCACAACAGATACGCAGTATTTT,NA,TRBJ2-3,many,TRBV5-1
CSVEGGSEQYF,TGCAGCGTTGAGGGGGGATCCGAGCAGTACTTC,NA,TRBJ2-7,few,TRBV29-1
CASSYGTVRSTPLHF,TGTGCCAGCAGTTACGGGACAGTACGTTCAACACCCCTCCACTTT,TRBD1,TRBJ1-6,few,TRBV28
CASSLIGRGNTEAFF,TGTGCCAGCAGTTTAATCGGAAGGGGGAACACTGAAGCTTTCTTT,NA,TRBJ1-1,many,TRBV12-3/TRBV12-4
CASSVSVGDNSPLHF,TGTGCCAGCAGCGTATCGGTAGGGGACAATTCACCCCTCCACTTT,NA,TRBJ1-6,many,TRBV9
CASSPMDRGDTGELFF,TGTGCCAGCAGTCCAATGGACAGGGGTGACACCGGGGAGCTGTTTTTT,TRBD1,TRBJ2-2,many,TRBV12-3/TRBV12-4
CASRYLTGSRGKLFF,TGTGCCAGCAGATACCTTACAGGGTCGAGGGGAAAACTGTTTTTT,NA,TRBJ1-4,many,TRBV6-5
CASSPYPGDYEQYF,TGCGCCAGCAGCCCCTACCCCGGAGACTACGAGCAGTACTTC,NA,TRBJ2-7,NA,TRBV5-1
CASSQDVPSNQPQHF,TGTGCCAGCAGCCAAGACGTACCTAGCAATCAGCCCCAGCATTTT,NA,TRBJ1-5,NA,TRBV11-1
CASSRLAGGVDIQYF,TGTGCCAGCAGCCGACTAGCGGGGGGCGTTGACATTCAGTACTTC,TRBD2,TRBJ2-4,NA,TRBV3-1
CASSIGPGRFFYEQYF,TGTGCCAGTAGTATAGGTCCAGGGCGGTTCTTCTACGAGCAGTACTTC,NA,TRBJ2-7,NA,TRBV19
CASSYDTGSTGELFF,TGTGCCAGCAGCTACGACACGGGGAGCACCGGGGAGCTGTTTTTT,NA,TRBJ2-2,NA,TRBV7-9
CASSLEFNTEAFF,TGTGCCAGCAGCTTAGAGTTTAACACTGAAGCTTTCTTT,NA,TRBJ1-1,few,TRBV7-2
CASRRTGVTEAFF,TGTGCCAGCAGGAGGACAGGGGTAACTGAAGCTTTCTTT,TRBD1,TRBJ1-1,many,TRBV27
CASTLSGHEQYF,TGTGCCAGCACCCTAAGCGGCCACGAGCAGTACTTC,NA,TRBJ2-7,many,TRBV12-3/TRBV12-4
CASSLGLAGGDEQFF,TGTGCCAGCAGTTTAGGCCTAGCGGGGGGCGATGAGCAGTTCTTC,TRBD2,TRBJ2-1,many,TRBV12-3/TRBV12-4
CSVEDSTEAFF,TGCAGCGTTGAGGACAGCACTGAAGCTTTCTTT,NA,TRBJ1-1,many,TRBV29-1
CASSLDSLQHRQPQHF,TGTGCCAGCAGTTTAGATTCCCTCCAGCACCGTCAGCCCCAGCATTTT,NA,TRBJ1-5,NA,TRBV27
CASSRGQGPIGELFF,TGCGCCAGCAGCCGTGGACAGGGACCGATCGGGGAGCTGTTTTTT,TRBD1,TRBJ2-2,many,TRBV5-1
CASSDTGRAGNTIYF,TGTGCCAGCAGCGACACCGGCAGGGCTGGAAACACCATATATTTT,NA,TRBJ1-3,many,TRBV7-2
CAISDLVGGTEAFF,TGTGCCATCAGTGACCTGGTGGGTGGCACTGAAGCTTTCTTT,NA,TRBJ1-1,many,TRBV10-3
CASSLPGALREQYF,TGCGCCAGCAGCTTGCCCGGGGCGCTTCGCGAGCAGTACTTC,NA,TRBJ2-7,NA,TRBV5-1
CASSTAEGDKQYF,TGCGCCAGCAGCACTGCTGAAGGCGACAAGCAGTACTTC,NA,TRBJ2-7,many,TRBV5-1
CASSYSDPGQGYNEQFF,TGTGCCAGCAGTTACTCGGACCCGGGACAGGGGTACAATGAGCAGTTCTTC,TRBD1,TRBJ2-1,NA,TRBV6-2/TRBV6-3